This TCR beta chain was found in a study of CD4 T cells in relation to SARS-CoV-2 and coronaviruses. The overall study: PBMCs were cultured with antigen for roughly 11 days before TCR beta sequencing. Shared crossreactive spike epitopes were mapped to their HLA restriction. Negative control cultures got HIV-1 Nef peptides or no peptide.

Note on this clone: Its antigen is currently unknown.

The unexposed donors gave CD4+ T cells in about 2011-2019, prior to COVID-19. The cells were cultured for 10 days before CD4+ T cells were isolated. Testing used SARS-CoV-2 S/N and four cold-coronavirus spikes on unexposed-donor CD4+ T cells, cells permitting. Data came from immunoSEQ multiplex PCR; TCRdb stores just in-frame clones and leaves some out. The table lists approximately 20,000 clones, around 76% of them singletons. Sequencing was carried out using CD4+ T cells from PBMCs, cultured in vitro. The clonotype was recovered from a human donor in good health.

The CDR3 region has the DNA TGTGCCAGCAGATCCACTAGCGGGAGACAAGAGACCCAGTACTTC. Amino acid sequence: CASRSTSGRQETQYF. V is TRBV6-5 and J is TRBJ2-5, with TRBD2 matching 11 bases. Germline-derived CDR1 and CDR2 are MNHEY and SVGAGI. The CDR3 extends over 15 amino acids. J lost 2 bases, V lost 6 bases, and 5 bases had no gene match.